A selection of T cell receptor beta chains follows, all from one sample in a study of pediatric ulcerative colitis. TCRdb keeps only in-frame clones here, not all; method: immunoSEQ multiplex PCR. This sample has more than 50,000 clones; around 80% occur once, and the top ten carry around 5%. Sequencing used blood. These receptors were obtained from a boy between 5 and 17 years old with moderate ulcerative colitis. Both conserved end residues are part of each CDR3. The size field is filled for only some rows; it gives once, few, many or a size class.

V: TRBV6-4; size: once; J: TRBJ2-4; CDR3: CASTVTRVAKNIQYF
V: TRBV5-4; size: once; J: TRBJ2-7; CDR3: CASSFDYYEQYF
V: TRBV27; size: -; J: TRBJ1-1; CDR3: CASSVGPGATEAFF
V: TRBV18; size: once; J: TRBJ1-2; CDR3: CASSPGDGYTF
V: TRBV4-2; size: -; J: TRBJ2-5; CDR3: CASRHGLAGGRYQETQYF
V: TRBV7-3; size: -; J: TRBJ1-2; CDR3: CASSLTGDGYTF
V: TRBV23-1; size: -; J: TRBJ2-7; CDR3: CASSQLVGRDLLPSYEQYF
V: TRBV15; size: -; J: TRBJ2-1; CDR3: CATRELGLASNEQFF
V: TRBV15; size: -; J: TRBJ2-2; CDR3: CATSRKVGTGELFF
V: TRBV29-1; size: few; J: TRBJ1-2; CDR3: CSVVDNPEYTGYTF
V: TRBV6-1; size: -; J: TRBJ2-5; CDR3: CASSGGGLAARGEYF
V: TRBV27; size: -; J: TRBJ2-7; CDR3: CASKYEQGVSYEQYF
V: TRBV5-1; size: -; J: TRBJ2-7; CDR3: CASSLGPGEQYF
V: TRBV15; size: -; J: TRBJ1-1; CDR3: CATRVGLNTEAFF
V: TRBV2; size: -; J: TRBJ2-2; CDR3: CASSEQGRTGELFF
V: TRBV27; size: -; J: TRBJ2-1; CDR3: CASSSQVTNNEQFF
V: TRBV19; size: -; J: TRBJ1-1; CDR3: CASSTTPTGFGEAFF
V: TRBV5-6; size: once; J: TRBJ2-1; CDR3: CASSSPRVAVDNEQFF
V: TRBV2; size: -; J: TRBJ2-7; CDR3: CASSERAYEQYF
V: TRBV10-3; size: -; J: TRBJ2-5; CDR3: CAISGLGLGETQYF
V: TRBV11-3; size: once; J: TRBJ2-3; CDR3: CASSLGAASTDTQYF
V: TRBV6-1; size: -; J: TRBJ2-7; CDR3: CASSLYEQYF
V: TRBV19; size: -; J: TRBJ2-1; CDR3: CASSIWRAIRSAEQFF
V: TRBV5-6; size: -; J: TRBJ2-1; CDR3: CASSLISGVNEQFF
V: TRBV10-1; size: once; J: TRBJ2-6; CDR3: CASSESGRPPGANVLTF
V: TRBV5-1; size: few; J: TRBJ1-3; CDR3: CASSLDAATGNTIYF
V: TRBV5-1; size: -; J: TRBJ2-3; CDR3: CASSLLVSGGTDTQYF
V: TRBV7-9; size: -; J: TRBJ1-2; CDR3: CASSLRGTATYNYGYTF